This TCR beta chain was identified during a study of cytomegalovirus exposure and HLA in healthy donors. Study-wide findings and caveats: Common viral pathogens seemed to be connected with several of the most significant clusters, according to a later analysis.

The germline V gene has CDR1 SGHKS and CDR2 YYEKEE (reference sequence). CDR3 length: 15 amino acids. V lost 0 bases, J lost 5 bases, and 15 bases lay in between. Details on this clone: Its antigen is not identified.

Primers: 60 Vbeta forward and 13 Jbeta reverse. Method: immunoSEQ multiplex PCR; TCRdb's copy keeps in-frame clones and lacks some. The table includes about 190,000 clones, more than 75% detected once. Sequenced input: PBMCs. The receptor was isolated from a woman aged 45-65 years in good health and CMV-seropositive. The rearrangement uses TRBV5-5 and TRBJ2-7; a possible D gene is TRBD1 (5 bases). In DNA, the CDR3 is TGTGCCAGCAGCTTGGGTGACAGTACCTATGACGAGCAGTACTTC. Protein product: CASSLGDSTYDEQYF.